These T cell receptor beta chains were read from a single sample in a study of shared clonotypes between healthy human individuals. Profiling relied on immunoSEQ multiplex PCR, and the TCRdb table lists in-frame clones only, not all of them. The repertoire includes about 2 million clones, 95% of them detected once, and 0.13% sits in the top ten. Sequencing was done on a sample of naive CD4+ T cells sorted from blood. Receptors were obtained from a young man in good health. CDR3s include the opening cysteine and the closing phenylalanine or tryptophan. The D gene is left open where the match is weak.

d_gene	v_gene	len	j_gene	CDR3nt	CDR3aa
TRBD1	TRBV19	12	TRBJ1-2	TGTGCCAGTAGTATTCCGACAGGGAGCTACACCTTC	CASSIPTGSYTF
TRBD1	TRBV4-3	14	TRBJ2-2	TGCGCCAGCAGCCACTCAAGGGGGCCCGGGGAGCTGTTTTTT	CASSHSRGPGELFF
TRBD1	TRBV29-1	15	TRBJ2-7	TGCAGCGTTGTCGGCAGGGGGCAGGACCCCTACGAGCAGTACTTC	CSVVGRGQDPYEQYF
NA	TRBV2	14	TRBJ2-3	TGTGCCAGCAGTGACCTCGGATACACAGATACGCAGTATTTT	CASSDLGYTDTQYF
NA	TRBV27	14	TRBJ2-4	TGTGCCAGCAGTCCCCGACCAAACAGGAACATTCAGTACTTC	CASSPRPNRNIQYF
NA	TRBV5-1	15	TRBJ2-5	TGCGCCAGCAGCTTAGACTCGCGGAGCCAAGAGACCCAGTACTTC	CASSLDSRSQETQYF
NA	TRBV5-1	15	TRBJ2-5	TGCGCCAGCAGCTTGGCTGGGAAAAGGGAAGAGACCCAGTACTTC	CASSLAGKREETQYF
NA	TRBV27	14	TRBJ1-6	TGTGCCAGCAGTTTAAACAGGGTGGATTCACCCCTCCACTTT	CASSLNRVDSPLHF
NA	TRBV6-1	12	TRBJ2-6	TGTGCCAGCAGTGAAAGTGGATACGTCCTGACTTTC	CASSESGYVLTF
TRBD1	TRBV29-1	13	TRBJ1-2	TGCAGCGTCGTCGTGGGACAGAACTATGGCTACACCTTC	CSVVVGQNYGYTF
NA	TRBV11-2	13	TRBJ2-5	TGTGCCAGCAGCCCTCTCAAGATGGAGACCCAGTACTTC	CASSPLKMETQYF